Listed here is a single T cell receptor (beta chain). Antigen specificity is unknown. The data stem from a study of cytomegalovirus exposure and HLA in healthy donors. PCR primers comprised 60 Vbeta and 13 Jbeta primers. Method: immunoSEQ multiplex PCR; TCRdb's copy keeps in-frame clones and lacks some. Listed are about 140,000 clones; less than 3% falls within the top ten. The germline V and J ends were trimmed by 6 bases and 1 base, with 13 bases remaining between them. CDR1 and CDR2 from the germline V gene are SQVTM and ANQGSEA. There are 15 residues in the CDR3. Notes on the study in general: Among TCR sequences, most were rare, though some public TCRs appeared in many donors. In a later analysis, compared with equally common non-associated chains, HLA-associated beta chains were more expanded. Among donors in an Asian-associated ancestry cluster, a later analysis reportedly found fewer N-insertions than the roughly 610-donor mean. Among TCR beta chains, those listed as cytomegalovirus-associated numbered around 180.

Sequencing was performed on PBMCs. The source is a man aged 40-49 years in good health and CMV-seronegative. V usage is TRBV29-1 and J usage is TRBJ2-6; TRBD1 might be the D (5 bases). The CDR3 here is CSVGKGQSGANVLTF. As DNA, the CDR3 is TGCAGCGTGGGGAAGGGGCAGTCTGGGGCCAACGTCCTGACTTTC.